This is a list of T cell receptor beta chains from one sample in a study of cytotoxic CD8 clonotypes in ibrutinib-treated CLL. Profiled with immunoSEQ multiplex PCR; TCRdb holds only in-frame clones, not every one. The table has about 140,000 clones, 65% to 85% seen once. The sample in question was PBMCs, obtained after 36 months of ibrutinib treatment. These TCRs come from a human donor with chronic lymphocytic leukemia. Each CDR3 is given with its conserved first and last residue. Fields, in order: J gene, V gene, CDR3 protein.

>TRBJ2-7|TRBV25-1
CASSAGTSGYEQYF
>TRBJ1-1|TRBV19
CASSVQGENTEAFF
>TRBJ1-4|TRBV10-3
CAIREGTEGNEKLFF
>TRBJ2-7|TRBV6-1
CASSEARGPEQYF
>TRBJ1-1|TRBV27
CASSLDRVRYTEAFF
>TRBJ2-5|TRBV30
CAFLAGVETQYF
>TRBJ1-2|TRBV9
CASSVTWTPNYGYTF
>TRBJ1-1|TRBV30
CAWGGWSAFF
>TRBJ2-3|TRBV4-1
CASSQVPRALSSTDTQYF
>TRBJ2-7|TRBV6-5
CASSPGQGAYEQYF
>TRBJ2-5|TRBV5-4
CASTGGQEETQYF
>TRBJ1-1|TRBV9
CASSVDRANTEAFF
>TRBJ2-5|TRBV27
CASSLRTGRETQYF
>TRBJ1-1|TRBV29-1
CSVTRTTWTEAFF
>TRBJ2-2|TRBV30
CAWSVHQVRYGELFF
>TRBJ2-5|TRBV27
CASSLEGRQETQYF
>TRBJ2-7|TRBV5-1
CASSHRDRVSYEQYF
>TRBJ1-2|TRBV25-1
CASSDWGRGANYGYTF
>TRBJ1-1|TRBV11-3
CASSLDAGMNTEAFF
>TRBJ1-2|TRBV27
CASSPTPWVGTGNYGYTF
>TRBJ1-5|TRBV7-8
CASSLPGARRPQHF
>TRBJ1-1|TRBV7-9
CASSQADGATEAFF
>TRBJ1-5|TRBV2
CASRDRGAGQPQHF
>TRBJ1-2|TRBV2
CASSEGGKGGYTF
>TRBJ1-3|TRBV4-1
CASSQRSSDTIYF
>TRBJ2-7|TRBV20-1
CSVLGAYEQYF
>TRBJ1-5|TRBV6-6
CASSYRSYQPQHF
>TRBJ1-2|TRBV30
CAWSYGHGNYGYTF
>TRBJ1-2|TRBV5-1
CASSTRPGGANYGYTF
>TRBJ1-1|TRBV28
CASATGAGTEAFF
>TRBJ2-7|TRBV11-1
CASSFWSGGNEQYF
>TRBJ2-3|TRBV10-3
CAISPTGADTQYF
>TRBJ2-5|TRBV20-1
CSAREAGTQYF
>TRBJ2-7|TRBV6-1
CASNAGTGTYEQYF
>TRBJ1-6|TRBV30
CAWSWGGRSPLHF
>TRBJ1-2|TRBV30
CAWSVSRGYTF
>TRBJ2-7|TRBV19
CASSIRTRPVYEQYF
>TRBJ2-2|TRBV18
CASSRQTRGTGELFF
>TRBJ2-7|TRBV14
CASILNSGRARSEQYF
>TRBJ1-2|TRBV7-6
CASSFIGTDGYTF
>TRBJ2-2|TRBV6-1
CASRVSRTGELFF
>TRBJ1-2|TRBV4-1
CASSPGQNYGYTF
>TRBJ1-6|TRBV13
CASSLGGRYSPLHF
>TRBJ1-1|TRBV10-3
CAISGTYGDTEAFF
>TRBJ2-7|TRBV5-4
CASSPDRTTYEQYF
>TRBJ2-1|TRBV9
CASSVGQAYNEQFF
>TRBJ2-7|TRBV19
CASSRYGQGGHEQYF
>TRBJ2-6|TRBV19
CASSMGSSGANVLTF
>TRBJ2-7|TRBV7-9
CASSPKTAPYEQYF
>TRBJ2-7|TRBV7-9
CASSYSGSTHEQYF
>TRBJ1-5|TRBV28
CASRAGGNQPQHF
>TRBJ2-3|TRBV5-1
CASSVRGYREDTQYF
>TRBJ1-1|TRBV18
CASSPQGGNTEAFF
>TRBJ2-7|TRBV11-2
CASGDYAYEQYF
>TRBJ2-7|TRBV27
CASKFGGLAGEQYF
>TRBJ1-1|TRBV7-3
CASSLFTEAFF
>TRBJ1-2|TRBV6-1
CASTKDRAGYTF
>TRBJ1-6|TRBV7-9
CASSQGGYTSSYNSPLHF
>TRBJ1-1|TRBV19
CASRSGTGFTEAFF